Below, 20 T cell receptor beta chains from the same sample are listed, as sequenced in a study of CD8 T cells in ankylosing spondylitis. One entry per CDR3 protein, called by TCRdb with MiXCR from the 5' RACE reads. Found here are a few hundred thousand distinct CDR3 sequences, 20% to 30% of them singletons; the top ten hold over 0.55%. The sample taken for sequencing was blood, either unsorted or a sorted T cell fraction (not recorded which). These receptor sequences come from a male donor with ankylosing spondylitis or in good health (not recorded which).

A few counts support this clonotype. The chain carries TRBV27 and TRBJ2-3; D unresolved. This CDR3 spans 13 amino acids. The V gene lost 4 bases and the J gene lost 5 bases, with 10 bases spanning the gap. Germline V lookup: CDR1 MNHEY, CDR2 SMNVEV (reference sequence). The CDR3 region has the DNA TGTGCCAGCAGTTCCCTCGACGGAGATACGCAGTATTTT. Protein sequence: CASSSLDGDTQYF.

This clonotype was observed at least ten times. This chain joins TRBV12-3 or TRBV12-4 and TRBJ2-7; tentatively, D is TRBD1 (6 bases). CDR3 length: 13 residues. V lost 6 bases and J 2 bases, leaving 11 bases between the germline ends. The chain's CDR3 is CASRRQETYEQYF. The CDR3 nucleotides read TGTGCCAGCAGGCGACAGGAGACCTACGAGCAGTACTTC.

At least ten counts were recorded for this clonotype. This chain joins TRBV18 and TRBJ1-4; D not certain. Trimming removed 0 bases at V and 5 bases at J, with 4 bases between. Germline loops: CDR1 KGHSH, CDR2 LQKENI. This CDR3 is 13 amino acids long. CDR3 in amino acids: CASSPPGNEKLFF. The CDR3 region has the DNA TGTGCCAGCTCACCACCAGGGAATGAAAAACTGTTTTTT.

The CDR3 spells CSARVAIQETQYF. The CDR3 DNA reads as TGCAGTGCTAGAGTGGCAATCCAGGAGACCCAGTACTTC. The J gene is TRBJ2-5, the V gene TRBV20-1, with D unclear. Germline-derived CDR1 and CDR2 are DFQATT and SNEGSKA (reference sequence). The CDR3 runs 13 residues. Trimming pared 1 base from V and 5 bases from J, leaving 11 bases between.

As regards this clonotype: One end of the junction does not line up with germline, which may come from a read error. J is TRBJ2-7 and V is TRBV20-1; 9 bases are a match to TRBD2. Per germline, CDR1 DFQATT and CDR2 SNEGSKA (reference sequence). This CDR3 comprises 14 residues. The DNA for the CDR3 is TGCAGTGCCAGAGGTAGCGGGGGATTCTACGAGCAGTACTTC. Amino acid sequence: CSARGSGGFYEQYF.

This clonotype has ten or more counts. The V and J genes are TRBV10-3 and TRBJ2-2; 8 bases line up with TRBD2. The V gene's germline CDR1 is ENHRY and CDR2 SYGVKD. With V trimmed by 8 bases and J by 2 bases, 7 bases remained unmatched. The CDR3 spans 15 residues. CDR3 DNA sequence: TGTGCCATCGGAACTAGCGGCCCAAACACCGGGGAGCTGTTTTTT. Translation gives CAIGTSGPNTGELFF.

The genes are TRBV10-3 and TRBJ2-5, with TRBD2 identical over 10 bases. Germline CDR1 reads ENHRY; CDR2 reads SYGVKD. The junction had 9 bases not matched to a gene; V was cut back by 7 bases and J by 4 bases. This CDR3 is built from 15 residues. DNA of the CDR3: TGTGCCATCAAGCGGGAGGGGGCCGCCCGAGAGACCCAGTACTTC. This sequence encodes CAIKREGAARETQYF.

The V and J genes are TRBV10-3 and TRBJ2-6; D remains ambiguous. CDR1 and CDR2 from the germline V gene are ENHRY and SYGVKD. Trimming removed 0 bases from V and 11 bases from J, with 11 bases in between. This CDR3 spans 14 amino acids. Here the CDR3 DNA reads TGTGCCATCAGTGAGTCTGCACGCCAAGACGTCCTGACTTTC. Translated: CAISESARQDVLTF.

This clonotype was seen just once. J is TRBJ2-1 and V is TRBV3-1, with TRBD2 matching over 10 bases. Germline CDR1 LGHDT, CDR2 YNNKEL (reference sequence). This CDR3 is 16 amino acids long. The trim removed 0 bases at V and 4 bases at J, leaving 3 bases unmatched. CDR3 coding DNA: TGTGCCAGCAGCCAAGATGTACTAGCGGGGTACAATGAGCAGTTCTTC. Protein sequence: CASSQDVLAGYNEQFF.

This clonotype was observed a few times. V is TRBV11-2 and J is TRBJ2-5; 13 nucleotides match TRBD2. CDR3 size: 17 residues. The germline gives CDR1 SGHAT, CDR2 FQNNGV. Germline trimming cut 5 bases from V and 0 bases from J; bases unmatched to any gene: 6. For the CDR3, the DNA is TGTGCCAGCAGCCTCGGGACTAGCGGGAAATACCAAGAGACCCAGTACTTC. Translation: CASSLGTSGKYQETQYF.

This clonotype was seen ten or more times. The rearrangement links TRBV20-1 to TRBJ1-5; 9 bases are a match to TRBD1. The V gene end was trimmed by 5 bases and the J gene end by 3 bases; junction bases not matched to a gene: 5. The CDR3 extends over 14 amino acids. CDR1 and CDR2 from the germline V gene are DFQATT and SNEGSKA (reference sequence). CDR3 bases: TGCAGTGCTGGGGACAGGGTCCCCAATCAGCCCCAGCATTTT. This sequence encodes CSAGDRVPNQPQHF.

This chain connects TRBV11-2 to TRBJ2-2; the D call may be TRBD1 or TRBD2 (5 bases each). The germline V gene has CDR1 SGHAT and CDR2 FQNNGV. V dropped 6 bases and J dropped 6 bases, with 14 bases sitting between them. CDR3 length: 14 amino acids. The CDR3: CASRSGRFSGELFF. CDR3 sequence (DNA): TGTGCCAGCAGGTCGGGACGGTTTTCCGGGGAGCTGTTTTTT.

The chain recombines TRBV7-9 with TRBJ2-1; TRBD1 agrees at 10 bases. The CDR3 has 14 residues. CDR1 SEHNR and CDR2 FQNEAQ come from the germline V gene (reference sequence). Trimming took 3 bases from V and 8 from J; bases not matched to a gene: 4. The DNA for the CDR3 is TGTGCCAGCAGCTTGGGACAGGGGATTGATGAGCAGTTCTTC. Protein sequence: CASSLGQGIDEQFF.

This clonotype showed up just a few times. The genes are TRBV6-1 and TRBJ2-7, with TRBD1 matching over 7 bases. CDR1 and CDR2 (germline): MNHNS, SASEGT. V lost 5 bases to trimming and J lost 6 bases; unmatched junction nucleotides: 7. The CDR3 loop spans 13 amino acids. The chain's CDR3 is CASSRQGGVEQYF. The DNA of the CDR3 is TGTGCCAGCAGTCGACAGGGTGGAGTCGAGCAGTACTTC.

This clonotype was found a few times. V usage is TRBV9 and J usage is TRBJ2-5, with D perhaps assigned TRBD1 or TRBD2 (6 bases each). CDR1 is SGDLS, CDR2 YYNGEE, per germline. This CDR3 is built from 15 residues. V was pared by 4 bases and J by 5 bases, with 18 bases between. The CDR3 reads CASSSSGGLQETQYF. CDR3 nucleotides: TGTGCCAGCAGCTCCTCTGGGGGGCTTCAGGAGACCCAGTACTTC.

This clonotype was seen at least ten times. The chain couples TRBV12-3 or TRBV12-4 to TRBJ2-7; 10 bases map to TRBD1. This CDR3 spans 14 amino acids. Trimming cost V 6 bases and J 4 bases; bases outside gene matches: 6. The CDR3 DNA reads TGTGCCAGCAGCCTAGACAGGGGGCTTTACGAGCAGTACTTC. This gives the protein CASSLDRGLYEQYF.

The genes are TRBV12-3 or TRBV12-4 and TRBJ2-7, with D hard to call. V was shortened by 4 bases and J by 4 bases, with 11 bases between the two germline ends. The CDR3 covers 13 residues. The CDR3 sequence is CASSSQLKYEQYF. CDR3 nucleotides: TGTGCCAGCAGTTCTCAACTAAAGTACGAGCAGTACTTC.

This clonotype has ten or more counts. The V call is TRBV20-1, the J call TRBJ1-6, with 7 bases lining up with TRBD1. This CDR3 contains 15 residues. CDR1 DFQATT and CDR2 SNEGSKA come from the germline V gene (reference sequence). J lost 5 bases, V lost 3 bases, and 7 bases had no gene match. The CDR3 sequence: CSASAYRGDNSPLHF. CDR3 bases: TGCAGTGCTAGTGCATACAGGGGTGATAATTCACCCCTCCACTTT.

This clonotype appeared a single time. The chain joins TRBV29-1 to TRBJ2-1; TRBD2 agrees at 12 bases. V dropped 7 bases and J dropped 9; count of bases not matched to a gene: 10. The CDR3 is made up of 14 amino acids. The V gene's germline CDR1 is SQVTM and CDR2 ANQGSEA. The chain's CDR3 is CSAPGTSGRGEQFF. The CDR3 DNA reads TGCAGCGCCCCCGGGACTAGCGGGCGGGGTGAGCAGTTCTTC.

The chain is built from TRBV7-2 and TRBJ2-3; 10 bases are shared with TRBD2. V shed 3 bases and J 5 bases; nucleotides not matched to a gene: 2. The CDR3 is 14 residues long. The V gene's germline CDR1 is SGHTA and CDR2 FQGNSA. The CDR3 is CASSLGLALDTQYF. CDR3 sequence (DNA): TGTGCCAGCAGCTTGGGACTAGCGTTAGATACGCAGTATTTT.